A selection of T cell receptor beta chains follows, all from one sample in a study of shared clonotypes between healthy human individuals. The table came from immunoSEQ multiplex PCR; TCRdb's copy has only in-frame clones and leaves some out. In the table there are some 530,000 clones, roughly 80% of which are singletons. The sample was PBMCs. The receptor source for this set is a woman between 40 and 55 years old in good health. Some clones in this sample may be carry-over from other donors' samples. Both conserved end residues are part of each CDR3. The D gene is left open where the match is weak. Clone sizes are given selectively: once, few, many, or a class where the clone is expanded.

V gene	J gene	D gene	clone size	CDR3 protein	CDR3 DNA
TRBV28	TRBJ1-2	NA	NA	CASSFSGASSYYGYTF	TGTGCCAGCAGTTTTTCCGGGGCATCTAGTTACTATGGCTACACCTTC
TRBV15	TRBJ2-7	NA	NA	CATRRDTGTYYEQYF	TGTGCCACCAGGAGGGACACCGGGACGTACTACGAGCAGTACTTC
TRBV4-1	TRBJ2-5	TRBD2	NA	CASSQGSSGRNQETQYF	TGCGCCAGCAGCCAAGGGTCTAGCGGGAGGAACCAAGAGACCCAGTACTTC
TRBV6-4	TRBJ2-1	TRBD2	many	CASSDSTSGYNEQFF	TGTGCCAGCAGTGACTCGACTAGCGGGTACAATGAGCAGTTCTTC
TRBV28	TRBJ1-4	TRBD1	NA	CASSGAGTGVEKLFF	TGTGCCAGCAGTGGTGCCGGGACAGGGGTTGAAAAACTGTTTTTT
TRBV27	TRBJ2-2	TRBD2	NA	CASSFGTSGNTGELFF	TGTGCCAGCAGTTTCGGGACTAGCGGGAACACCGGGGAGCTGTTTTTT
TRBV6-6	TRBJ1-5	NA	NA	CASSYRAGVQPQHF	TGTGCCAGCAGTTATCGGGCAGGGGTTCAGCCCCAGCATTTT
TRBV19	TRBJ1-1	TRBD1	few	CASTVAGTGGRTEAFF	TGTGCCAGTACGGTTGCCGGGACAGGGGGCAGGACTGAAGCTTTCTTT
TRBV19	TRBJ1-5	NA	NA	CASSKLGVGQPQHF	TGTGCCAGTAGTAAATTAGGGGTCGGTCAGCCCCAGCATTTT
TRBV5-1	TRBJ1-3	TRBD1	NA	CASSSGQGAWGNTIYF	TGCGCCAGCAGCTCCGGACAGGGGGCGTGGGGAAACACCATATATTTT
TRBV18	TRBJ2-1	TRBD2	NA	CASSPALAGGRDEQFF	TGTGCCAGCTCACCGGCCCTAGCGGGAGGGCGGGATGAGCAGTTCTTC
TRBV5-1	TRBJ2-7	TRBD2	NA	CASSLGLAGSFSYEQYF	TGCGCCAGCAGCTTGGGACTAGCGGGATCCTTCTCCTACGAGCAGTACTTC
TRBV23-1	TRBJ1-1	TRBD1	NA	CASSQSTNRQGHTEAFF	TGCGCCAGCAGTCAATCGACTAATAGACAGGGTCACACTGAAGCTTTCTTT
TRBV23-1	TRBJ1-2	TRBD1	few	CAAWTGKGANYGYTF	TGCGCCGCCTGGACAGGGAAGGGAGCTAACTATGGCTACACCTTC
TRBV7-2	TRBJ1-2	NA	once	CASRTSAAHYGYTF	TGTGCCAGCAGGACCTCGGCAGCCCACTATGGCTACACCTTC
TRBV4-1	TRBJ2-7	NA	few	CASSHTDRYEQYF	TGCGCCAGCAGCCACACTGACCGTTACGAGCAGTACTTC
TRBV29-1	TRBJ2-7	TRBD1	NA	CSVGQGASYEQYF	TGCAGCGTTGGACAGGGGGCATCCTACGAGCAGTACTTC
TRBV11-2	TRBJ2-5	NA	NA	CASSLGGGTGQETQYF	TGTGCCAGCAGCTTAGGGGGAGGGACAGGACAAGAGACCCAGTACTTC